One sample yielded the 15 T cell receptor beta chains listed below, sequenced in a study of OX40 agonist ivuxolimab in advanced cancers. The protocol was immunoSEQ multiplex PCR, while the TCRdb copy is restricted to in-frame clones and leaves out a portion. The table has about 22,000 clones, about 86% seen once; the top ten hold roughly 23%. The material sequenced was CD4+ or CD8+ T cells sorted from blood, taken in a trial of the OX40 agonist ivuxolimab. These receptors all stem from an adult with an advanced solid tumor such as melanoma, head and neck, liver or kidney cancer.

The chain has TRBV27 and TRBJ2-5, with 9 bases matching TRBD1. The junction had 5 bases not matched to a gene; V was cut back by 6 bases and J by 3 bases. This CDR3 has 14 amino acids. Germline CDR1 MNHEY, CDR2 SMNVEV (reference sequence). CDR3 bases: TGTGCCAGCAGACCAACAGGGGGCGAAGAGACCCAGTACTTC. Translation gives CASRPTGGEETQYF.

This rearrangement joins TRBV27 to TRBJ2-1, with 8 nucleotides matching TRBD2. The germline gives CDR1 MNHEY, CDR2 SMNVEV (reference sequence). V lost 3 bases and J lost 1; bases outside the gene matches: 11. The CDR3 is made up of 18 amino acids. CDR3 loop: CASSFGSAGDTSYNEQFF. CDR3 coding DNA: TGTGCCAGCAGTTTTGGATCAGCGGGAGATACTTCCTACAATGAGCAGTTCTTC.

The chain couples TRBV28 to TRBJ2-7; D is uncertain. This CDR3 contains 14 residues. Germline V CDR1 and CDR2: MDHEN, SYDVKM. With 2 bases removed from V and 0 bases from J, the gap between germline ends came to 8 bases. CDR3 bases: TGTGCCAGCAGTTTAATCGACAACTCCTACGAGCAGTACTTC. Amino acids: CASSLIDNSYEQYF.

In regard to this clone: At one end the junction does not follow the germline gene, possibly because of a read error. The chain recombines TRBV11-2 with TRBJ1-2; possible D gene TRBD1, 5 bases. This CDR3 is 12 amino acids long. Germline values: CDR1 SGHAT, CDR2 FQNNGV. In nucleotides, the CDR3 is TGTGCCAGCAGCAAGAGGGCCGCAGGGCGAGGCTTC. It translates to CASSKRAAGRGF.

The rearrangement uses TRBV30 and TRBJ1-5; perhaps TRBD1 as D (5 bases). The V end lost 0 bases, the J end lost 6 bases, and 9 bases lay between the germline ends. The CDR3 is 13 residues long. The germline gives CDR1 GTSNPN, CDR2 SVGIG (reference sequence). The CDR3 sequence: CAWSVGAAQPQHF. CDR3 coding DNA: TGTGCCTGGAGTGTCGGGGCCGCTCAGCCCCAGCATTTT.

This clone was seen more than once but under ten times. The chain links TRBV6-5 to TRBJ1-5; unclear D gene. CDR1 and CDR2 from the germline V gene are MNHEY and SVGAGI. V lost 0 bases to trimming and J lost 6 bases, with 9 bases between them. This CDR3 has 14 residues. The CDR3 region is CASSYSAHGQPQHF. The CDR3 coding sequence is TGTGCCAGCAGTTACTCCGCCCACGGTCAGCCCCAGCATTTT.

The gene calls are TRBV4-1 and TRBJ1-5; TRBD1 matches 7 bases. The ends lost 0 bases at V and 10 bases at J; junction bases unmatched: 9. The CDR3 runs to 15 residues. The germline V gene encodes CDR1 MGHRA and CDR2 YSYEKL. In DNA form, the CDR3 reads TGCGCCAGCAGCCAAGAGGACAGGCCGGACCGACCCCAGCATTTT. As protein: CASSQEDRPDRPQHF.

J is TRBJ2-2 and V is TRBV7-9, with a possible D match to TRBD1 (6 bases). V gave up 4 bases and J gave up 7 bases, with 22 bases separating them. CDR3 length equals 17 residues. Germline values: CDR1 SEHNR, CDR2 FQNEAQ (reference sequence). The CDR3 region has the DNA TGTGCCAGCAGCTCCTGGACAGTCTCATCGTACAACGGGGAGCTGTTTTTT. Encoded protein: CASSSWTVSSYNGELFF.

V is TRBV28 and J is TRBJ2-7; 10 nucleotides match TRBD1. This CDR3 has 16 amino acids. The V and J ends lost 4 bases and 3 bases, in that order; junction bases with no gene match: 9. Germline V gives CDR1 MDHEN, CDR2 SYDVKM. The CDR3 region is CASSSTTGTGVYEQYF. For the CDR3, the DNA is TGTGCCAGCAGTTCAACTACCGGGACAGGGGTCTACGAGCAGTACTTC.

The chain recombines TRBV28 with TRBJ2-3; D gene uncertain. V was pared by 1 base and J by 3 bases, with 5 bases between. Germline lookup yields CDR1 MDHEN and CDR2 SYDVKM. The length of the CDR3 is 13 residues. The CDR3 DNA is TGTGCCAGCAGTTTATACGGGACAGATACGCAGTATTTT. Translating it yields CASSLYGTDTQYF.

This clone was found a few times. CDR3 amino acids: CASSQDAAVGFYEQYF. CDR3 nucleotide sequence: TGCGCCAGCAGCCAAGATGCGGCAGTCGGATTCTACGAGCAGTACTTC. This chain uses TRBV4-1 with TRBJ2-7; D remains unclear. Trimming removed 0 bases from V and 3 bases from J, with 15 bases in between. Germline assignment: CDR1 MGHRA and CDR2 YSYEKL. CDR3 size: 16 residues.

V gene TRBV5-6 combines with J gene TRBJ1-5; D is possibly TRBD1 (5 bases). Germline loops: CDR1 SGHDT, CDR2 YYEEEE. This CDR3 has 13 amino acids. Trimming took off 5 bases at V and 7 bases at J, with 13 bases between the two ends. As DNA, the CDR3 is TGTGCCAGCAGTCTGGGGGGAGGACAGCCCCAGCATTTT. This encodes CASSLGGGQPQHF.

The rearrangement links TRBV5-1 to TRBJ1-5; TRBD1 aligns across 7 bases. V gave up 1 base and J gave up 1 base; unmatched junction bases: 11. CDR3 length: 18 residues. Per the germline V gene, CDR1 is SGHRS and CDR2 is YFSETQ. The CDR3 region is CASSLPGGGARSNQPQHF. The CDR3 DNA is TGCGCCAGCAGCTTGCCAGGGGGAGGGGCGCGGAGCAATCAGCCCCAGCATTTT.

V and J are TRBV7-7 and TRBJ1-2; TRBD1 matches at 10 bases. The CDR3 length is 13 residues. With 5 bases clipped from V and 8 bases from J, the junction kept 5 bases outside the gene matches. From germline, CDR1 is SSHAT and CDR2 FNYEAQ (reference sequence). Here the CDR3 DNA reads TGTGCCAGCAGCGACAGGGGGCGCGACGGCTACACCTTC. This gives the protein CASSDRGRDGYTF. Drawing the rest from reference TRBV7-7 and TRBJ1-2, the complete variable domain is GAGVSQSPRYKVTKRGQDVTLRCDPISSHATLYWYQQALGQGPEFLTYFNYEAQPDKSGLPSDRFSAERPEGSISTLTIQRTEQRDSAMYRCASSDRGRDGYTFGSGTRLTVV.

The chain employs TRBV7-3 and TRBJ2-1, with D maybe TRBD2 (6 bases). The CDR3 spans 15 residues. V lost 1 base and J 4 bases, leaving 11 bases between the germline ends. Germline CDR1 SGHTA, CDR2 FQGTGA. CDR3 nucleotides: TGTGCCAGCAGCTTAAGTATAGCGGTGTACAATGAGCAGTTCTTC. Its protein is CASSLSIAVYNEQFF. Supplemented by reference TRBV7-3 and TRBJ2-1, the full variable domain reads GAGVSQTPSNKVTEKGKYVELRCDPISGHTALYWYRQSLGQGPEFLIYFQGTGAADDSGLPNDRFFAVRPEGSVSTLKIQRTERGDSAVYLCASSLSIAVYNEQFFGPGTRLTVL.